Each of the 7 T cell receptor beta chains below was sequenced from the same sample in a study of OX40 agonist ivuxolimab in advanced cancers. Library prep was done by the immunoSEQ multiplex PCR assay. As stored in TCRdb, this immuneACCESS dataset retains in-frame rearrangements with V and J assigned. A fraction of the clones does not appear; measured against another copy, unresolved V genes explain less than half of the discrepancy, and the remainder lacks a known reason. A total of about 67,000 clones appear in this sample, more than 75% of them only once. Clones ranked in the top ten supply around 4% of the sample. Sequences were derived from CD4+ or CD8+ T cells sorted from blood, sampled in a trial of the OX40 agonist ivuxolimab. Receptors were obtained from an adult with an advanced solid tumor such as melanoma, head and neck, liver or kidney cancer.

The rearrangement uses TRBV18 and TRBJ2-7, with D tentatively TRBD2 (6 bases). V shed 0 bases and J shed 6 bases, with 18 bases lying between them. In germline, CDR1 is KGHSH, CDR2 LQKENI. This CDR3 spans 16 amino acids. The CDR3 protein is CASSPPLRGPSSEQYF. The CDR3 coding sequence is TGTGCCAGCTCACCACCGCTGCGGGGCCCATCTAGCGAGCAGTACTTC.

This chain links TRBV28 with TRBJ2-5, with TRBD2 matching 9 bases. Germline V gives CDR1 MDHEN, CDR2 SYDVKM. CDR3 length: 15 amino acids. Trimming at V came to 6 bases and at J to 0 bases, leaving 5 bases not matched to a gene. For the CDR3, the DNA is TGTGCCAGCAGCCCAGCGGGGGGCAACCAAGAGACCCAGTACTTC. Protein sequence: CASSPAGGNQETQYF. Based on the CDR3 plus reference TRBV28 and TRBJ2-5, the full variable domain is DVKVTQSSRYLVKRTGEKVFLECVQDMDHENMFWYRQDPGLGLRLIYFSYDVKMKEKGDIPEGYSVSREKKERFSLILESASTNQTSMYLCASSPAGGNQETQYFGPGTRLLVL.

This clone occurred a few times. This chain links TRBV2 with TRBJ2-1, with 8 bases fitting TRBD1. V was clipped by 6 bases and J by 10 bases; unmatched bases: 14. Germline CDR1 reads SNHLY; CDR2 reads FYNNEI. This CDR3 has 15 residues. CDR3 in amino acids: CASRDGQGPWEEQFF. In nucleotides, the CDR3 is TGTGCCAGCAGAGATGGACAGGGTCCCTGGGAGGAGCAGTTCTTC.

This rearrangement joins TRBV5-1 to TRBJ1-4; D remains unclear. The germline V and J ends were trimmed by 3 bases and 0 bases, with 6 bases remaining between them. Germline CDR1 and CDR2: SGHRS and YFSETQ. The CDR3 covers 14 residues. CDR3 nucleotide sequence: TGCGCCAGCAGCTCTCTGGCAACTAATGAAAAACTGTTTTTT. Translation gives CASSSLATNEKLFF.

J is TRBJ2-3 and V is TRBV4-1, with D unclear. Germline-derived CDR1 and CDR2 are MGHRA and YSYEKL. The CDR3 consists of 13 residues. Trimming stripped 4 bases from V and 2 bases from J, with 7 bases between. The CDR3 reads CASSPGLTDTQYF. The CDR3, as DNA: TGCGCCAGCAGCCCGGGCCTCACAGATACGCAGTATTTT.

The CDR3 coding sequence is TGCGCCAGCAGTGAGTCTACGGGAGTCCACGAGCAGTACTTC. It translates to CASSESTGVHEQYF. The gene calls are TRBV10-1 and TRBJ2-7; TRBD2 is a possible D gene (6 bases). CDR3 length: 14 amino acids. V was shortened by 0 bases and J by 5 bases, with 11 bases between the two germline ends. The germline V gene encodes CDR1 WNHNN and CDR2 SYGVQD (reference sequence).

This clone was found once. The V call is TRBV9, the J call TRBJ2-3; 8 bases are shared with TRBD2. This CDR3 contains 14 residues. V was clipped by 2 bases and J by 2 bases; unmatched bases: 1. CDR1 and CDR2 (germline): SGDLS, YYNGEE. In DNA, the CDR3 is TGTGCCAGCAGCGTGACTAGCGCCACAGATACGCAGTATTTT. This translates into CASSVTSATDTQYF.